The TCR beta chain described here comes from a study of blood T cell repertoires in COVID-19. On the study more broadly: The samples span acute and convalescent COVID-19 from the United States, Italy and Spain.

Living in 24 US areas, the participants were between 18 and 89 years of age. Participants reported their clinical history, and cohort assignment relied on those reports. Original analysis: Nucleated cell number was recorded as an estimate derived from reference gene primer amplification. This table comes from immunoSEQ multiplex PCR, and its TCRdb copy is limited to in-frame clones, with some not included. Clonal size and the V and J genes are those of that table, whereas D and trimming came from the DNA. There are roughly 300,000 clones in the sample; 85% occur only once, and about 2.5% lies in the top ten. The CDR3 runs to 15 residues. Germline CDR1 and CDR2: SGHDT and YYEEEE. V dropped 5 bases and J dropped 4; count of bases not matched to a gene: 9.

Material: PBMCs or T cells enriched from blood (not recorded which). This receptor was obtained from a woman aged 45-59 years who had recovered from COVID-19. The chain couples TRBV5-6 to TRBJ2-5, with 9 bases that match TRBD2. Written as DNA, the CDR3 is TGTGCCAGCAGTCTCAGGACTAGCGTAGGAGAGACCCAGTACTTC. This gives the protein CASSLRTSVGETQYF.